One and the same sample provided the 7 T cell receptor beta chains below, sequenced in a study of control samples from healthy donors and cancer patients. Assay: immunoSEQ multiplex PCR; the TCRdb copy retains only in-frame clones and omits some. The data contain roughly 68,000 clones, nearly 85% of them singletons. The sequenced sample was blood. Source of these receptors: a man in his sixties in good health.

This clone was counted a single time. J is TRBJ1-1 and V is TRBV12-5, with no clear D. CDR3 length: 12 residues. Trimming left V 3 bases short and J 2 bases short, with 4 bases between. Germline loops: CDR1 LGHNT, CDR2 FRNRAP. CDR3 region: CASGFFNTEAFF. CDR3 bases: TGTGCTAGTGGTTTTTTTAACACTGAAGCTTTCTTT.

To note about this clone: The same CDR3 also results from other DNA sequences found in this sample. The chain links TRBV19 to TRBJ1-2, with 8 bases matching TRBD1. The CDR3 runs 13 residues. Germline trimming cut 6 bases from V and 7 bases from J; bases unmatched to any gene: 7. Per the germline V gene, CDR1 is LNHDA and CDR2 is SQIVND (reference sequence). The CDR3 DNA is TGTGCCAGTAGCGGACAGGGTTCAGGTGGCTACACCTTC. Encoded protein: CASSGQGSGGYTF.

J is TRBJ2-2 and V is TRBV5-4; possibly TRBD2 for D (6 bases). Trimming shortened V by 0 bases and J by 5 bases, and 11 bases separated the two germline ends. This CDR3 is built from 15 residues. Germline lookup yields CDR1 SGHNT and CDR2 YYREEE (reference sequence). The DNA of the CDR3 is TGTGCCAGCAGCTTGGTTTCTGGGGGGACCGGGGAGCTGTTTTTT. It yields the protein CASSLVSGGTGELFF.

The V gene is TRBV7-2, the J gene TRBJ2-1; 10 bases agree with TRBD2. The CDR3 has 13 residues. Germline-derived CDR1 and CDR2 are SGHTA and FQGNSA. V lost 5 bases to trimming and J lost 13 bases; unmatched junction nucleotides: 8. In DNA form, the CDR3 reads TGTGCCAGCAGCACCCGACTAGCGGGCGGTCAGTTCTTC. Protein sequence: CASSTRLAGGQFF.

This chain uses TRBV25-1 with TRBJ2-1, with D tentatively TRBD1 or TRBD2 (5 bases each). V was trimmed by 4 bases and J by 0 bases, leaving 10 bases between them. CDR1 is MGHDK and CDR2 is SYGVNS in the germline V gene. The CDR3 covers 15 residues. The CDR3 loop is CASSGDGGSYNEQFF. The CDR3 DNA is TGTGCCAGCAGTGGTGATGGGGGCTCCTACAATGAGCAGTTCTTC.

V and J are TRBV14 and TRBJ2-5, with a tentative D call TRBD2 (6 bases). Germline assignment: CDR1 SGHDN and CDR2 FVKESK. V dropped 2 bases and J dropped 2 bases, with 18 bases sitting between them. This CDR3 has 17 residues. The CDR3 loop is CASSQPLGAGLQETQYF. As DNA, the CDR3 is TGTGCCAGCAGCCAACCTCTTGGGGCGGGATTGCAAGAGACCCAGTACTTC.

This rearrangement joins TRBV7-9 to TRBJ1-6; the D is unclear. The CDR3 totals 13 residues. V was pared by 5 bases and J by 9 bases, with 11 bases between. Germline lookup yields CDR1 SEHNR and CDR2 FQNEAQ (reference sequence). The CDR3 sequence: CASSLSEGSPLHF. In nucleotides, the CDR3 is TGTGCCAGCAGCCTAAGCGAAGGTTCACCCCTCCACTTT.